These T cell receptor beta chains were read from a single sample in a study of CD8+ T cells in alopecia areata. The table came from immunoSEQ multiplex PCR; TCRdb's copy has only in-frame clones and leaves some out. Of 150,000 to 200,000 clones in the sample, 50% to 70% were seen once. This sample comprised CD4+ T cells sorted from blood, obtained at week 0. These receptors were collected from a human donor with alopecia areata. CDR3s leave out the opening cysteine and the closing phenylalanine or tryptophan. Fields, in order: J gene, V gene, CDR3 protein.

TRBJ2-3 TRBV5-1 ASSRPADTQY
TRBJ1-2 TRBV5-1 ASSFGDRDDYGYT
TRBJ1-1 TRBV5-6 ASSLAMTEAF
TRBJ2-3 TRBV29-1 SVRAPLTDTQY
TRBJ2-5 TRBV6-1 ASSVTATAQETQY
TRBJ1-1 TRBV5-1 ASSFGGLNTEAF
TRBJ2-3 TRBV29-1 SVAPGQGDTQY
TRBJ2-7 TRBV7-9 ASSFRTGLDEQY
TRBJ1-1 TRBV30 AWTTPGESEAF
TRBJ2-7 TRBV5-1 ASSSDGYEQY
TRBJ2-5 TRBV6-6 ASSYEIQETQY
TRBJ2-6 TRBV7-2 ASQRGEGGANVLT
TRBJ2-5 TRBV5-6 ASSLNRGGTETQY
TRBJ2-7 TRBV5-1 ASSPGFWWDRSHEQY
TRBJ1-2 TRBV9 ASSGQQGAKARGYT
TRBJ2-5 TRBV5-6 ASRRTGTLAETQY
TRBJ2-5 TRBV29-1 SVGWTLETQY
TRBJ2-5 TRBV5-6 ASSLAGVETQY
TRBJ2-2 TRBV2 ASKKRGLESGELF
TRBJ1-2 TRBV11-2 ASSPTAGTSSYGYT
TRBJ2-5 TRBV5-1 ASREGLAGSYYQETQY
TRBJ2-3 TRBV5-1 ASFRLAATDTQY
TRBJ2-5 TRBV7-2 ASSSWETQY
TRBJ1-6 TRBV10-3 AISRQDGNSPLH
TRBJ1-3 TRBV15 ATSRDKRTEPGNTIY
TRBJ1-2 TRBV9 ASSTHRGRDYGYT
TRBJ1-5 TRBV4-1 ASSQDRVGQPQH
TRBJ2-7 TRBV19 ASSKFARGPYEQY
TRBJ2-7 TRBV5-1 ASSSSLAGDFYEQY